A selection of T cell receptor beta chains follows, all from one sample in a study of CD8 T cells in Susac syndrome. TCRdb reprocessed the immunoSEQ multiplex PCR reads with MiXCR, giving one entry per CDR3 protein. The data show fewer than 150,000 distinct CDR3 sequences, approximately 95% seen once. Source material: CD8+ T cells from PBMCs. Receptors originate from a human donor in good health. Each CDR3 is given with its conserved first and last residue. The D gene is left open where the match is weak. Where a row states a size, it is once, few, many or the class of an expanded clone; other rows omit it.

>TRBJ2-4|TRBV25-1|13|.|TRBD1
CASSRDRGNIQYF
TGTGCCAGCAGTCGAGACAGGGGTAACATTCAGTACTTC
>TRBJ2-1|TRBV6-5|20|.|TRBD2
CASSYSGPLLAGSSYNEQFF
TGTGCCAGCAGTTACTCAGGCCCTTTATTAGCGGGAAGCTCCTACAATGAGCAGTTCTTC
>TRBJ2-3|TRBV12-3/TRBV12-4|14|.|.
CASSLRGTTDTQYF
TGTGCCAGCAGCCTCAGGGGTACCACAGATACGCAGTATTTT
>TRBJ2-7|TRBV7-3|15|.|.
CASSLNSVGDYEQYF
TGTGCCAGCAGCTTAAACTCGGTGGGGGATTACGAGCAGTACTTC
>TRBJ2-7|TRBV28|16|.|TRBD2
CASSSRTSGLMIEQYF
TGTGCCAGCAGTTCGCGGACTAGCGGTTTAATGATCGAGCAGTACTTC
>TRBJ1-4|TRBV7-2|15|.|.
CASSERGGGREKLFF
TGTGCCAGCAGCGAAAGGGGAGGAGGCCGGGAAAAACTGTTTTTT
>TRBJ1-5|TRBV12-3/TRBV12-4|15|.|.
CASSPGFGGNQPQHF
TGTGCCAGCAGTCCCGGGTTCGGAGGCAATCAGCCCCAGCATTTT
>TRBJ2-4|TRBV28|14|.|.
CASSLSRAKNIQYF
TGTGCCAGCAGTTTGTCCAGAGCCAAAAACATTCAGTACTTC
>TRBJ2-5|TRBV7-3|13|.|.
CASSLSSQETQYF
TGTGCCAGCAGCTTATCTTCGCAGGAGACCCAGTACTTC
>TRBJ2-3|TRBV6-5|13|.|TRBD2
CASRRDYSGTQYF
TGTGCCAGCAGACGGGACTACTCTGGTACGCAGTATTTT
>TRBJ1-1|TRBV13|12|once|.
CASSARGTEAFF
TGTGCCAGCAGCGCCAGGGGTACCGAAGCTTTCTTT
>TRBJ2-3|TRBV4-3|16|.|.
CASSQAVALRVDTQYF
TGCGCCAGCAGCCAAGCAGTGGCCCTCCGGGTGGATACGCAGTATTTT
>TRBJ2-5|TRBV12-5|13|.|.
CASGLGAWETQYF
TGTGCTAGTGGTTTAGGAGCTTGGGAGACCCAGTACTTC
>TRBJ2-3|TRBV20-1|20|.|TRBD2
CSARDPQLAGAPYDTDTQYF
TGCAGTGCTAGAGATCCCCAGCTAGCGGGAGCTCCCTATGACACAGATACGCAGTATTTT
>TRBJ2-3|TRBV9|15|.|.
CASSASSGYTDTQYF
TGTGCCAGCAGCGCCTCGAGCGGGTACACAGATACGCAGTATTTT
>TRBJ2-5|TRBV13|15|.|TRBD2
CASSLKGLDEETQYF
TGTGCCAGCAGCCTCAAGGGACTAGATGAAGAGACCCAGTACTTC
>TRBJ2-1|TRBV18|13|.|TRBD2
CASSPTSGYEQFF
TGTGCCAGCTCACCAACTAGCGGGTATGAGCAGTTCTTC
>TRBJ2-5|TRBV12-3/TRBV12-4|13|few|.
CASSLRDQETQYF
TGTGCCAGCAGTTTAAGGGACCAAGAGACCCAGTACTTC
>TRBJ2-3|TRBV27|12|.|TRBD2
CASGGGVDTQYF
TGTGCCAGCGGCGGGGGGGTTGATACGCAGTATTTT